The 12 T cell receptor beta chains below were found in one sample sequenced in a study of blood T cell repertoires in COVID-19. Assay: immunoSEQ multiplex PCR; the TCRdb copy retains only in-frame clones and omits some. The top ten hold under 0.85% of the sample, which has roughly 110,000 clones, around 80% seen once. The sequenced material came from peripheral blood. These receptors all stem from a woman between 65 and 79 years old with acute or convalescent COVID-19.

The V and J genes are TRBV4-2 and TRBJ2-5, with D maybe TRBD2 (7 bases). V lost 0 bases to trimming and J lost 4 bases, with 12 bases between them. This CDR3 has 15 amino acids. Germline assignment: CDR1 LGHNA and CDR2 YNFKEQ. The CDR3 bases are TGTGCCAGCAGCCAAGAGAGAGGGGGGGCAGAGACCCAGTACTTC. Protein sequence: CASSQERGGAETQYF.

This chain uses TRBV5-1 with TRBJ2-1; D is perhaps TRBD2 (5 bases). Per the germline V gene, CDR1 is SGHRS and CDR2 is YFSETQ. V gave up 4 bases and J gave up 8 bases, with 13 bases separating them. The CDR3 sequence is 13 residues long. This CDR3 reads CASSPWTGDEQFF. CDR3 DNA sequence: TGCGCCAGCAGCCCCTGGACTGGGGATGAGCAGTTCTTC.

As DNA, the CDR3 is TGTGCCAGCACCGACGGGAGCTACTCCTACGAGCAGTACTTC. Its translation: CASTDGSYSYEQYF. The chain has TRBV5-6 and TRBJ2-7; a weak D match, TRBD2 (6 bases). The CDR3 has 14 residues. The V end lost 6 bases, the J end lost 0 bases, and 13 bases lay between the germline ends. Per the germline V gene, CDR1 is SGHDT and CDR2 is YYEEEE.

The chain recombines TRBV5-1 with TRBJ1-4, with 10 nucleotides matching TRBD1. This CDR3 spans 15 amino acids. The V and J ends lost 7 bases and 1 base, in that order; junction bases with no gene match: 4. CDR1 is SGHRS, CDR2 YFSETQ, per germline. In nucleotides, the CDR3 is TGCGCCAGCCGGGACAGGGGTCAAACTAATGAAAAACTGTTTTTT. Protein product: CASRDRGQTNEKLFF. The whole variable domain, remainder taken from reference TRBV5-1 and TRBJ1-4, is KAGVTQTPRYLIKTRGQQVTLSCSPISGHRSVSWYQQTPGQGLQFLFEYFSETQRNKGNFPGRFSGRQFSNSRSEMNVSTLELGDSALYLCASRDRGQTNEKLFFGSGTQLSVL.

The chain has TRBV19 and TRBJ1-2; D is unclear. Germline V gene data show CDR1 as LNHDA and CDR2 as SQIVND (reference sequence). Trimming cost V 6 bases and J 8 bases, with 13 bases left between them. CDR3 length: 12 amino acids. The CDR3 region has the DNA TGTGCCAGTAGGGAGGGCCAACGGGGCTACACCTTC. This codes for CASREGQRGYTF.

The CDR3 nucleotides are TGCGCCAGCAGCTTGTTCCAGGGCACGAACACTGAAGCTTTCTTT. Protein: CASSLFQGTNTEAFF. This chain joins TRBV5-1 and TRBJ1-1; D perhaps matches TRBD1 (5 bases). V lost 1 base and J 1 base, leaving 11 bases between the germline ends. The CDR3 length is 15 residues. Germline assignment: CDR1 SGHRS and CDR2 YFSETQ.

The DNA for the CDR3 is TGTGCCAGCTCCGTGGGACAGGGGGCAGGAAGCTCTGGAAACACCATATATTTT. Translation: CASSVGQGAGSSGNTIYF. V is TRBV18 and J is TRBJ1-3; 12 bases map to TRBD1. Germline V gene data show CDR1 as KGHSH and CDR2 as LQKENI. The CDR3 is 18 residues long. V lost 6 bases to trimming and J lost 0 bases; unmatched junction nucleotides: 9.

The V gene is TRBV5-1, the J gene TRBJ2-2; TRBD1 is a possible D gene (6 bases). Trimming took off 2 bases at V and 5 bases at J, with 7 bases between the two ends. Germline loops: CDR1 SGHRS, CDR2 YFSETQ. This CDR3 contains 13 residues. The CDR3 loop reads CASSFQGTGELFF. For the CDR3, the DNA is TGCGCCAGCAGCTTTCAGGGGACCGGGGAGCTGTTTTTT.

The CDR3 DNA is TGTGCCAGCAGTGAACAGGTTGGCGCCTATGGCTACACCTTC. It codes for CASSEQVGAYGYTF. The chain is built from TRBV6-1 and TRBJ1-2; D not certain. Per the germline V gene, CDR1 is MNHNS and CDR2 is SASEGT. Between the trimmed V and J ends, which lost 2 bases and 4 bases, there was a span of 11 bases. This CDR3 contains 14 residues.

The chain employs TRBV28 and TRBJ1-5, with 7 positions matching TRBD1. The CDR3 contains 16 residues. J lost 4 bases, V lost 6 bases, and 12 bases had no gene match. Germline V gene sequence: CDR1 MDHEN, CDR2 SYDVKM. The CDR3 bases are TGTGCCAGCAGATACAAAACGGGACAGACTAATCAGCCCCAGCATTTT. Residues: CASRYKTGQTNQPQHF. The full variable domain, in which reference TRBV28 and TRBJ1-5 provide the parts outside the CDR3, is DVKVTQSSRYLVKRTGEKVFLECVQDMDHENMFWYRQDPGLGLRLIYFSYDVKMKEKGDIPEGYSVSREKKERFSLILESASTNQTSMYLCASRYKTGQTNQPQHFGDGTRLSIL.

The V gene is TRBV28, the J gene TRBJ1-2, with TRBD1 identical over 7 bases. The CDR3 sequence is 16 residues long. Trimming at V came to 5 bases and at J to 0 bases, leaving 9 bases not matched to a gene. CDR1 is MDHEN, CDR2 SYDVKM, per germline. The CDR3 region is CASSPHRDSTNYGYTF. The CDR3 region has the DNA TGTGCCAGCAGTCCCCACCGGGACAGCACTAACTATGGCTACACCTTC.

The sample holds many counts of this clone. The chain has TRBV19 and TRBJ2-1, with 11 positions matching TRBD2. V was pared by 5 bases and J by 1 base, with 7 bases of the junction left unmatched. Germline V gene lookup returns CDR1 LNHDA and CDR2 SQIVND (reference sequence). This CDR3 has 17 amino acids. The CDR3 sequence: CASSVLAGVKSYNEQFF. The CDR3, as DNA: TGTGCCAGTAGTGTACTAGCGGGAGTTAAGTCCTACAATGAGCAGTTCTTC. The whole variable domain, remainder taken from reference TRBV19 and TRBJ2-1, is DGGITQSPKYLFRKEGQNVTLSCEQNLNHDAMYWYRQDPGQGLRLIYYSQIVNDFQKGDIAEGYSVSREKKESFPLTVTSAQKNPTAFYLCASSVLAGVKSYNEQFFGPGTRLTVL.